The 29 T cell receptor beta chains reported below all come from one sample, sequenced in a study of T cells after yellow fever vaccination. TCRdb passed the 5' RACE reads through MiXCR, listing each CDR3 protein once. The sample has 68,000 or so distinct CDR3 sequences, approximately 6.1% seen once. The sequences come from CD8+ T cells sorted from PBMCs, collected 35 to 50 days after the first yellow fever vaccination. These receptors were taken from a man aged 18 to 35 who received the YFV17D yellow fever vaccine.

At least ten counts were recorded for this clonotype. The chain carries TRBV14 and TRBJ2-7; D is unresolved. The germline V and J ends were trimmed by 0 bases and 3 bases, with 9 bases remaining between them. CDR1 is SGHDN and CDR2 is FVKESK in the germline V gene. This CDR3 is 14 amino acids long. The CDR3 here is CASSQDLTVYEQYF. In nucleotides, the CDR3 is TGTGCCAGCAGCCAAGATTTAACAGTCTACGAGCAGTACTTC.

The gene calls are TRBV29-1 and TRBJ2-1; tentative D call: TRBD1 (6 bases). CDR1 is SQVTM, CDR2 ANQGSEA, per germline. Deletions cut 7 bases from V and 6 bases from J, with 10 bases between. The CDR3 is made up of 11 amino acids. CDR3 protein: CSAHRANEQFF. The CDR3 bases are TGCAGCGCACACAGGGCCAATGAGCAGTTCTTC.

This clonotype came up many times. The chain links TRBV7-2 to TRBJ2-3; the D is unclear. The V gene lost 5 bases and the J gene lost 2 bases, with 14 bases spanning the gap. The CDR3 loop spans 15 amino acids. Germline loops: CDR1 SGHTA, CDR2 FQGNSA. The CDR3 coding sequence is TGTGCCAGCAGCGACTCCCATCCCCCCACAGATACGCAGTATTTT. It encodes CASSDSHPPTDTQYF.

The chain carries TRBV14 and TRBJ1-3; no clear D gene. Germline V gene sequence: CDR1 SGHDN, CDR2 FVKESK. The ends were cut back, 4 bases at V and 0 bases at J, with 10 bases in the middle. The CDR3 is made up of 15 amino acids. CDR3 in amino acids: CASSPSIASGNTIYF. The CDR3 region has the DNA TGTGCCAGCAGCCCATCCATTGCCTCTGGAAACACCATATATTTT.

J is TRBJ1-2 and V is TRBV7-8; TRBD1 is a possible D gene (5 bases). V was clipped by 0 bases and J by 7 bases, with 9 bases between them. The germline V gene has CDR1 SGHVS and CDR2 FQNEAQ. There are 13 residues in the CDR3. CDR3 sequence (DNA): TGTGCCAGCAGCTTAGCGGGCGGGGGTGGCTACACCTTC. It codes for CASSLAGGGGYTF.

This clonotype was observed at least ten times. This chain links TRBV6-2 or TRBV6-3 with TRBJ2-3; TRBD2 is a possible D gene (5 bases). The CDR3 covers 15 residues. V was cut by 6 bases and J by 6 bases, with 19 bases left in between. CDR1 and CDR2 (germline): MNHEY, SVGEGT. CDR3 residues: CASRPATSRRDTQYF. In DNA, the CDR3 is TGTGCCAGCAGACCCGCGACGTCCCGGAGGGATACGCAGTATTTT.

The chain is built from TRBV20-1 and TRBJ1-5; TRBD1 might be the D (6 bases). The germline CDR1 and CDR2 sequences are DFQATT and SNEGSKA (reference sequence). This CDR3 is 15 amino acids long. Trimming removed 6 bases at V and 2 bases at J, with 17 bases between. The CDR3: CSANSDRWGNQPQHF. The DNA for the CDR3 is TGCAGTGCAAATAGCGACAGGTGGGGCAATCAGCCCCAGCATTTT.

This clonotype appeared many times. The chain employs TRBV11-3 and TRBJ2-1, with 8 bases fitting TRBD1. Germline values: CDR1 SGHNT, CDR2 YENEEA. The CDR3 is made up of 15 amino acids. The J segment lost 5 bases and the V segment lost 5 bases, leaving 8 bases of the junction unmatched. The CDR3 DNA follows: TGTGCCAGCAGCACCCGACAGGGGACCCACAATGAGCAGTTCTTC. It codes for CASSTRQGTHNEQFF.

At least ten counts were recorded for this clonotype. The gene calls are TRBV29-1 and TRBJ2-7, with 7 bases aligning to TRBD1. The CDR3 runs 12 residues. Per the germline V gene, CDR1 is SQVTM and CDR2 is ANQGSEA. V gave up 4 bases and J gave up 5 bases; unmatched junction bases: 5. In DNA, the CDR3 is TGCAGCGTTGTGACAGGGTTCGACGAGCAGTACTTC. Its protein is CSVVTGFDEQYF.

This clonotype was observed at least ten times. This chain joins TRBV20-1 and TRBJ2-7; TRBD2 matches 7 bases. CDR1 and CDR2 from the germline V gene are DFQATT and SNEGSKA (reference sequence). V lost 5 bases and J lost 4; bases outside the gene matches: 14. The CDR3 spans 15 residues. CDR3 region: CSALRPGGSGYEQYF. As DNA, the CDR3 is TGCAGTGCTCTGCGTCCCGGGGGGTCAGGGTACGAGCAGTACTTC.

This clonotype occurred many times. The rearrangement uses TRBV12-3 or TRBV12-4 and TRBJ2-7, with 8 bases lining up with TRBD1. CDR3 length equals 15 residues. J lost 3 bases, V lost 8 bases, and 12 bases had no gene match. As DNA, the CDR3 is TGTGCCAGCGCAATCGACGGACAGGGCTACTACGAGCAGTACGTC. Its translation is CASAIDGQGYYEQYV.

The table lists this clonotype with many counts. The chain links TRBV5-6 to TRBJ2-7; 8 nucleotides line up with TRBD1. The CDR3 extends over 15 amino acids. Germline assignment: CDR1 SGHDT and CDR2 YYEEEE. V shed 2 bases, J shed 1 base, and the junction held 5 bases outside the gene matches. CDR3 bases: TGTGCCAGCAGCTTTGGACAGGGCTCGTCCTACGAGCAGTACGTC. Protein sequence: CASSFGQGSSYEQYV.

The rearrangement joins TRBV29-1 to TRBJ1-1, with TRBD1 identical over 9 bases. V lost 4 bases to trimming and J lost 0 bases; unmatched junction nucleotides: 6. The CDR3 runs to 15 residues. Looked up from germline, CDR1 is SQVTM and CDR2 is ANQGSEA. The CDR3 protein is CSVADRGYLNTEAFF. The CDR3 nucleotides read TGCAGCGTTGCGGACAGGGGCTATCTGAACACTGAAGCTTTCTTT. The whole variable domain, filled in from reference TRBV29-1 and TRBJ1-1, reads SAVISQKPSRDICQRGTSLTIQCQVDSQVTMMFWYRQQPGQSLTLIATANQGSEATYESGFVIDKFPISRPNLTFSTLTVSNMSPEDSSIYLCSVADRGYLNTEAFFGQGTRLTVV.

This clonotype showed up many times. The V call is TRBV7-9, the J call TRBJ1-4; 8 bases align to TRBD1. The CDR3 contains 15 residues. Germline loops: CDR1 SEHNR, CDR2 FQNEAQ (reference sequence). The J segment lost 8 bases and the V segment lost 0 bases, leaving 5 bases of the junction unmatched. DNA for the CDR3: TGTGCCAGCAGCTTAGCCCAGGGGGCGAGGGAAAAACTGTTTTTT. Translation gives CASSLAQGAREKLFF.

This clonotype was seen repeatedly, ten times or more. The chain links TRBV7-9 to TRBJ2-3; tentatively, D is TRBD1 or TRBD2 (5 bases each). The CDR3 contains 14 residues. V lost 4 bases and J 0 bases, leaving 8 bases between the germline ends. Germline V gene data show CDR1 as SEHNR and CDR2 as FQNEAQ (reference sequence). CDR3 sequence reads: CASSWDLSTDTQYF. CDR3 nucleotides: TGTGCCAGCAGCTGGGACCTAAGCACAGATACGCAGTATTTT.

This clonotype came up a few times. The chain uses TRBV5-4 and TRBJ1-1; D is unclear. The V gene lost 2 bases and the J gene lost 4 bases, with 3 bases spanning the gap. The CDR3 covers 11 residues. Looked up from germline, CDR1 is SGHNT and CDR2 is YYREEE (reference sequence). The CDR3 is CASSLTTEAFF. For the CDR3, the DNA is TGTGCCAGCAGCTTAACCACTGAAGCTTTCTTT.

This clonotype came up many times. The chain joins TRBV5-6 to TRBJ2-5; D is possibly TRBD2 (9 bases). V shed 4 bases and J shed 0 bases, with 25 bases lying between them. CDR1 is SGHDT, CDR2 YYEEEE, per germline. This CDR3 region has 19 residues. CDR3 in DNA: TGTGCCAGCAGCCCGGACAGGGTGGCTAGCGGGGAGTACCAAGAGACCCAGTACTTC. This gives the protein CASSPDRVASGEYQETQYF.

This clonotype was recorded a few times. The CDR3 protein is CASSESRAEAFF. Written as DNA, the CDR3 is TGCGCCAGCAGCGAAAGTCGGGCTGAAGCTTTCTTT. The chain carries TRBV5-1 and TRBJ1-1; D is undetermined. V was pared by 4 bases and J by 6 bases, with 10 bases between. The CDR3 has 12 residues. Per the germline V gene, CDR1 is SGHRS and CDR2 is YFSETQ. The full variable domain, with the rest looked up from reference TRBV5-1 and TRBJ1-1, is KAGVTQTPRYLIKTRGQQVTLSCSPISGHRSVSWYQQTPGQGLQFLFEYFSETQRNKGNFPGRFSGRQFSNSRSEMNVSTLELGDSALYLCASSESRAEAFFGQGTRLTVV.

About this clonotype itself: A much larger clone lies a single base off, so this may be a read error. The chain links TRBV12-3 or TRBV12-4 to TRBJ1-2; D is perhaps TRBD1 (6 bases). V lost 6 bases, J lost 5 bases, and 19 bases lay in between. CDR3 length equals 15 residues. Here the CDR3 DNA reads TGTGCCAGCAGAGACAGGACCAGTTTGGAGTATGGCTACACCTTC. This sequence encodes CASRDRTSLEYGYTF.

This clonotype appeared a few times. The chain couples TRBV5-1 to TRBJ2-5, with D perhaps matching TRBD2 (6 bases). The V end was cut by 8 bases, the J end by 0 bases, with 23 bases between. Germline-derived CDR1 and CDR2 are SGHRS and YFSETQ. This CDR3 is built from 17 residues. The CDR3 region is CARPRGLKPPYQETQYF. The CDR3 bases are TGCGCCAGACCTCGGGGACTGAAGCCCCCATACCAAGAGACCCAGTACTTC.

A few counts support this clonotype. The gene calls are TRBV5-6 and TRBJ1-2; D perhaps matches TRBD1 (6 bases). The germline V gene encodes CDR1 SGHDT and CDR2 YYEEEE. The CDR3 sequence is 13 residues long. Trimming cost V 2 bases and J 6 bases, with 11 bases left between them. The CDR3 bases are TGTGCCAGCAGCTTCGAGGGGGAAAATGGCTACACCTTC. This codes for CASSFEGENGYTF.

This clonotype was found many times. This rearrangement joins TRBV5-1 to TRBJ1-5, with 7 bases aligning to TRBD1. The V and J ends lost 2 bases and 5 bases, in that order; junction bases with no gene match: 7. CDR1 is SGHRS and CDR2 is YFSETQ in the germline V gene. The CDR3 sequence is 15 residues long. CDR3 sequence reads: CASSLRGRSDQPQHF. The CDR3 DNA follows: TGCGCCAGCAGCTTAAGGGGGCGGTCGGATCAGCCCCAGCATTTT.

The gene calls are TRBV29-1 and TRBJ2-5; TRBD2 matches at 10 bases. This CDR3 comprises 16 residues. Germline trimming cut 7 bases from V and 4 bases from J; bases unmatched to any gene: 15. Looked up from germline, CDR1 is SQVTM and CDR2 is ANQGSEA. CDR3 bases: TGCAGCGCCGAAGATCCGACTAGCGGGCGGAGAGAGACCCAGTACTTC. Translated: CSAEDPTSGRRETQYF.

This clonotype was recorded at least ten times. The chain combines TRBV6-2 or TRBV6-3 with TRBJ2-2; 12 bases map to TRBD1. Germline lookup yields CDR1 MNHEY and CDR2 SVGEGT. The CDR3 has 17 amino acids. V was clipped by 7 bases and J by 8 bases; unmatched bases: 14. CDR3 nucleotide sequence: TGTGCCAGCACTCCCCGGGACAGGGGGCGCGCCAGGGGGGAGCTGTTTTTT. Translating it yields CASTPRDRGRARGELFF.

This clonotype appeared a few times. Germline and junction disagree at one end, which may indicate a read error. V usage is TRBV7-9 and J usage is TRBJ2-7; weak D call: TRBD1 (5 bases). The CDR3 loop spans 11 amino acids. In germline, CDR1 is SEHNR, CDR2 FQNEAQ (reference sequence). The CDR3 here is CASSLDKGMSF. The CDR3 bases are TGTGCCAGCAGCTTAGATAAGGGGATGAGTTTC. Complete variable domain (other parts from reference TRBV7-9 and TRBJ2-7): DTGVSQNPRHKITKRGQNVTFRCDPISEHNRLYWYRQTLGQGPEFLTYFQNEAQLEKSRLLSDRFSAERPKGSFSTLEIQRTEQGDSAMYLCASSLDKGMSFGPGTRLTVT.

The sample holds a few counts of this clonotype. The CDR3 nucleotides read TGTGCCAGTGCCGGGCAAACAGGGGGCTGGGATGAGCAGTTCTTC. Its protein product is CASAGQTGGWDEQFF. The V gene is TRBV6-2 or TRBV6-3, the J gene TRBJ2-1, with 9 positions matching TRBD1. The CDR3 runs to 15 residues. From germline, CDR1 is MNHEY and CDR2 SVGEGT. After removal of 9 bases from V and 8 bases from J, the junction contained 14 bases not matched to a gene.

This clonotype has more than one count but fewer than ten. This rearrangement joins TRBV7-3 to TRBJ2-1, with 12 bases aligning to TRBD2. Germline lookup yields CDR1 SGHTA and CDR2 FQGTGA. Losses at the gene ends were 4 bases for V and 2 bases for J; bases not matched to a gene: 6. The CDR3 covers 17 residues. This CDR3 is CASSSGLAGNPYNEQFF. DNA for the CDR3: TGTGCCAGCAGCTCCGGACTAGCGGGGAATCCCTACAATGAGCAGTTCTTC. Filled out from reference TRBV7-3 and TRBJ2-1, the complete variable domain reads GAGVSQTPSNKVTEKGKYVELRCDPISGHTALYWYRQSLGQGPEFLIYFQGTGAADDSGLPNDRFFAVRPEGSVSTLKIQRTERGDSAVYLCASSSGLAGNPYNEQFFGPGTRLTVL.

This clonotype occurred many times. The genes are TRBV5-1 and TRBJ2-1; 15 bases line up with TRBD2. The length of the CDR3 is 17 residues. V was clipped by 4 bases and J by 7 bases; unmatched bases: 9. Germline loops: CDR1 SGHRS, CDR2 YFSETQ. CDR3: CASSLGTSGGMRNEQFF. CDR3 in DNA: TGCGCCAGCAGCCTTGGGACTAGCGGGGGGATGCGTAATGAGCAGTTCTTC.

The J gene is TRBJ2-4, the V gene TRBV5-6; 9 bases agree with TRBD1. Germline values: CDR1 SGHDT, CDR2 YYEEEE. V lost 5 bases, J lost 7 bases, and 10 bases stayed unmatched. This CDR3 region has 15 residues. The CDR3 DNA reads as TGTGCCAGCAGACCAACTAGACAGGGGGATAACATTCAGTACTTC. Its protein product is CASRPTRQGDNIQYF.